Sequencing of this T cell receptor beta chain was carried out in a study of shared clonotypes between healthy human individuals. Study as a whole: The study used three CD4 naive, three CD4 memory, two CD8 naive and one CD8 memory plate per donor.

Remarks on this clone: Its specificity is not known.

Researchers divided each subset's genomic DNA evenly across several immunoSEQ plates. Clones were sequenced by immunoSEQ multiplex PCR, and TCRdb holds only the in-frame ones, with some missing. The repertoire holds around 1.9 million clones, 93% seen once, with about 1.7% in the top ten. With 4 bases removed from V and 2 bases from J, the gap between germline ends came to 11 bases. Germline CDR1 and CDR2: MNHNS and SASEGT. This CDR3 contains 15 residues. In the naive CD8 group, cells lacked CD45RO and were positively selected for CCR7, so terminally differentiated effector memory CD45RA+ cells were left out. The donor cohort consisted entirely of Caucasian adults residing in Nashville, Tennessee. Study findings and constraints: The study found lower generation probabilities in non-shared clonotypes than in those shared by all four donors.

Sequencing was performed on naive CD8+ T cells from PBMCs. The V gene is TRBV6-1, the J gene TRBJ2-2, with D possibly TRBD1 on 6 matching bases. The clonotype originates from a man aged 18 to 30 in good health. Some clones in this sample may be carry-over from other donors' samples. Here the CDR3 DNA reads TGTGCCAGCAGTGTCTGGGACATTAACACCGGGGAGCTGTTTTTT. Its translation is CASSVWDINTGELFF.